There are a few counts of the clone carrying this T cell receptor (beta chain). Antigen: not known. TCRdb analysed the 5' RACE reads with MiXCR anew, one entry per CDR3 protein. In the table there are roughly 200,000 distinct CDR3 sequences, 15% to 20% of which are singletons. This sample stems from a study of T-cell memory formation after mild COVID-19. Study as a whole: TCR clusters mostly belonged to single donors. Study outcomes and limitations: Clones that contracted from day 15 to 85 had balanced CD4/CD8; later expanders were CD4+ biased. Mostly located in CM and EM were contracting CD4+ clones, with contracting CD8+ clones located in EMRA.

The length of the CDR3 is 17 residues. V shed 5 bases and J shed 1 base, with 19 bases lying between them. The germline CDR1 and CDR2 sequences are SGHVS and FQNEAQ. The rearrangement joins TRBV7-8 to TRBJ2-3; D perhaps matches TRBD1 (7 bases). Material: PBMCs or a T cell subset sorted from them (not recorded which). The sequence was collected from an adult woman who had mild COVID-19 (a few samples of this study predate the infection). Cell type and time point are not known. The CDR3 region has the DNA TGTGCCAGCAGCAGAAGGAGGGACAGCGTGGGCACAGATACGCAGTATTTT. Residues: CASSRRRDSVGTDTQYF. The full variable domain, its missing parts supplied by reference TRBV7-8 and TRBJ2-3, is GAGVSQSPRYKVAKRGQDVALRCDPISGHVSLFWYQQALGQGPEFLTYFQNEAQLDKSGLPSDRFFAERPEGSVSTLKIQRTQQEDSAVYLCASSRRRDSVGTDTQYFGPGTRLTVL.